Presented here are 5 T cell receptor beta chains from one specimen sequenced in a study of T cell repertoires in cytomegalovirus infection. Antigens of these TCRs are unknown. A single record per CDR3 protein comes from TCRdb applying MiXCR to the reads. Here the sample spans about 470,000 distinct CDR3 sequences, under 45% being singletons. The material sequenced was cultured PBMCs, taken from culture after CMV antigen stimulation. These receptors all stem from a human donor in good health (CMV status not recorded). Some clones in this sample may be carry-over from other donors' samples.

The chain has TRBV7-2 and TRBJ2-3; TRBD2 is a possible D gene (5 bases). The germline V gene encodes CDR1 SGHTA and CDR2 FQGNSA. V was clipped by 5 bases and J by 0 bases, with 15 bases between them. CDR3 size: 16 residues. The CDR3 DNA reads TGTGCCAGCAGCCCCTGGAGCGGAGCTAGCACAGATACGCAGTATTTT. This gives the protein CASSPWSGASTDTQYF.

The V call is TRBV19, the J call TRBJ2-1, with D possibly matching TRBD2 (6 bases). The germline CDR1 and CDR2 sequences are LNHDA and SQIVND (reference sequence). Trimming left V 5 bases short and J 2 bases short, with 16 bases between. This CDR3 is built from 16 residues. The CDR3 protein is CASSLYLGGAYNEQFF. The CDR3 coding sequence is TGTGCCAGTAGTCTGTATCTGGGGGGTGCCTACAATGAGCAGTTCTTC.

This clonotype was seen a handful of times. This sequence joins TRBV12-3 or TRBV12-4 and TRBJ2-2; D is unresolved. V dropped 11 bases and J dropped 0 bases, with 16 bases sitting between them. This CDR3 has 15 amino acids. The CDR3: CAVPKGSANTGELFF. CDR3 bases: TGTGCCGTTCCAAAGGGTTCAGCGAACACCGGGGAGCTGTTTTTT.

The J gene is TRBJ2-7, the V gene TRBV7-9; possibly TRBD2 for D (5 bases). The germline V gene encodes CDR1 SEHNR and CDR2 FQNEAQ (reference sequence). Trimming left V 7 bases short and J 0 bases short, with 19 bases between. The CDR3 runs to 16 residues. The CDR3 nucleotides read TGTGCCAGCACCCCAACGGAGCGGCCTAGCTCCTACGAGCAGTACTTC. Protein sequence: CASTPTERPSSYEQYF.

The rearrangement uses TRBV6-6 and TRBJ2-5; 7 bases are shared with TRBD2. The CDR3 is made up of 16 amino acids. Germline loops: CDR1 MNHNY, CDR2 SVGAGI (reference sequence). With 5 bases clipped from V and 2 bases from J, the junction kept 11 bases outside the gene matches. This chain's CDR3 is CASSAEWTGGQETQYF. The CDR3 region has the DNA TGTGCCAGCAGTGCCGAGTGGACGGGGGGTCAAGAGACCCAGTACTTC.